The entry below gives a single T cell receptor (beta chain) sequence along with its context. This record belongs to a study of T cell responses to AZD1222 COVID-19 vaccine. The V gene end was trimmed by 3 bases and the J gene end by 0 bases; junction bases not matched to a gene: 1. The CDR3 runs to 15 residues. Germline CDR1 is MNHEY and CDR2 is SMNVEV (reference sequence). The assay was immunoSEQ multiplex PCR, and TCRdb's table has in-frame clones only and misses some. The repertoire holds about 110,000 clones, with about nine tenths as singletons. This chain joins TRBV27 and TRBJ2-7; 11 bases match TRBD1. This specimen consisted of peripheral blood, obtained on day 0 of AZD1222 vaccination. The TCR originated in an adult in good health. CDR3 sequence reads: CASSFGTGGSYEQYF. The CDR3 nucleotides read TGTGCCAGCAGTTTCGGGACAGGGGGCTCCTACGAGCAGTACTTC.